The 17 T cell receptor beta chains below all came from one sample that was sequenced in a study of blood T cell repertoires in COVID-19. Measured with immunoSEQ multiplex PCR; TCRdb has only the in-frame clones, and not every one. Of approximately 250,000 clones in the sample, over 80% were seen once. Sample: PBMCs or T cells enriched from blood (not recorded which). These TCRs come from a woman aged 40 to 55 who had been exposed to COVID-19.

This clone has a single count. The chain joins TRBV28 to TRBJ1-3; possibly TRBD1 for D (6 bases). Between the trimmed V and J ends, which lost 3 bases and 4 bases, there was a span of 22 bases. The CDR3 contains 18 residues. Germline CDR1 is MDHEN and CDR2 is SYDVKM. In DNA, the CDR3 is TGTGCCAGCAGTTTGGATTATGTTGCGGGGGGGGCAGGAAACACCATATATTTT. This gives the protein CASSLDYVAGGAGNTIYF.

The gene calls are TRBV4-3 and TRBJ1-2; 7 nucleotides align to TRBD1. The J segment lost 4 bases and the V segment lost 0 bases, leaving 8 bases of the junction unmatched. Per the germline V gene, CDR1 is LGHNA and CDR2 is YSLEER. CDR3 length equals 16 residues. The DNA of the CDR3 is TGCGCCAGCAGCCAAGATTCGGGGACAGCGCGCTATGGCTACACCTTC. Translating it yields CASSQDSGTARYGYTF.

J is TRBJ1-6 and V is TRBV5-4, with 10 bases aligning to TRBD1. The length of the CDR3 is 16 residues. Germline assignment: CDR1 SGHNT and CDR2 YYREEE (reference sequence). Trimming removed 0 bases from V and 6 bases from J; junction bases left unmatched: 3. This chain's CDR3 is CASSLGGTGVNSPLHF. DNA for the CDR3: TGTGCCAGCAGCTTGGGAGGGACAGGGGTTAATTCACCCCTCCACTTT.

The rearrangement joins TRBV2 to TRBJ2-7; D is unclear. V lost 6 bases and J lost 4, with 10 bases in between. Germline CDR1 SNHLY, CDR2 FYNNEI. This CDR3 has 12 residues. The DNA for the CDR3 is TGTGCCAGCAGCCCGTCACAATACGAGCAGTACTTC. It specifies CASSPSQYEQYF.

This chain uses TRBV28 with TRBJ2-1; 7 bases agree with TRBD2. This CDR3 has 14 residues. Germline CDR1 and CDR2: MDHEN and SYDVKM. Unmatched junction bases numbered 12, after V lost 4 bases and J lost 12 bases. The CDR3: CASSSPGLTNRQFF. The CDR3 coding sequence is TGTGCCAGCAGTTCACCGGGACTAACGAACAGGCAGTTCTTC.

This clone was found a few times. This chain joins TRBV5-4 and TRBJ2-3; D perhaps matches TRBD1 (6 bases). The CDR3 sequence is 13 residues long. V dropped 1 base and J dropped 4 bases, with 7 bases sitting between them. Germline V lookup: CDR1 SGHNT, CDR2 YYREEE (reference sequence). The CDR3 spells CASSLTGPDTQYF. CDR3 in DNA: TGTGCCAGCAGCTTGACAGGGCCAGATACGCAGTATTTT. The variable domain in full, completed from reference TRBV5-4 and TRBJ2-3, reads ETGVTQSPTHLIKTRGQQVTLRCSSQSGHNTVSWYQQALGQGPQFIFQYYREEENGRGNFPPRFSGLQFPNYSSELNVNALELDDSALYLCASSLTGPDTQYFGPGTRLTVL.

Points on this clone: The junction does not match germline at one end; this may be a read error. The chain recombines TRBV28 with TRBJ1-5; the D gene is possibly TRBD1 (6 bases). The CDR3 sequence is 14 residues long. Per the germline V gene, CDR1 is MDHEN and CDR2 is SYDVKM. The CDR3, as DNA: TGTGCCAGCACTTTACAGGGTACCTATCAGCCCCAGCATTTT. Translation gives CASTLQGTYQPQHF.

V gene TRBV12-3 or TRBV12-4 combines with J gene TRBJ1-1; D is unclear. The CDR3 loop spans 13 amino acids. Trimming pared 2 bases from V and 1 base from J, leaving 5 bases between. The chain's CDR3 is CASSLLRNTEAFF. DNA of the CDR3: TGTGCCAGCAGTTTACTGCGGAACACTGAAGCTTTCTTT.

This clone has just a few counts. V gene TRBV9 combines with J gene TRBJ2-3, with TRBD2 identical over 7 bases. Germline CDR1 is SGDLS and CDR2 is YYNGEE. V lost 3 bases to trimming and J lost 2 bases; unmatched junction nucleotides: 12. This CDR3 is 17 amino acids long. CDR3 bases: TGTGCCAGCAGCGCCATAATGGGAGGGGAGGACACAGATACGCAGTATTTT. Encoded protein: CASSAIMGGEDTDTQYF.

The table lists this clone with a few counts. The J gene is TRBJ1-2, the V gene TRBV28; the match to TRBD1 covers 8 bases. The CDR3 loop spans 15 amino acids. J lost 7 bases, V lost 7 bases, and 14 bases had no gene match. Germline loops: CDR1 MDHEN, CDR2 SYDVKM. CDR3 residues: CASTQSLGQGSGYTF. The CDR3, as DNA: TGTGCCAGCACCCAAAGCCTCGGACAGGGAAGTGGCTACACCTTC.

This rearrangement joins TRBV30 to TRBJ2-3; the D gene is possibly TRBD1 (6 bases). With 0 bases removed from V and 4 bases from J, the gap between germline ends came to 8 bases. The CDR3 spans 13 residues. Germline V gene data show CDR1 as GTSNPN and CDR2 as SVGIG (reference sequence). This CDR3 reads CAWSVNRADTQYF. DNA for the CDR3: TGTGCCTGGAGTGTAAACAGGGCAGATACGCAGTATTTT.

Of note for this clone: Other DNA sequences within the sample encode an identical CDR3. This chain links TRBV6-4 with TRBJ2-1, with 10 bases matching TRBD2. The CDR3 consists of 14 residues. V dropped 6 bases and J dropped 6; count of bases not matched to a gene: 5. From germline, CDR1 is MRHNA and CDR2 SNTAGT. CDR3 amino acids: CASRSGGAGNEQFF. The CDR3, as DNA: TGTGCCAGCAGAAGCGGGGGGGCTGGCAATGAGCAGTTCTTC.

The rearrangement links TRBV5-1 to TRBJ2-5; D is ambiguous. With 0 bases removed from V and 5 bases from J, the gap between germline ends came to 11 bases. This CDR3 comprises 14 residues. The germline CDR1 and CDR2 sequences are SGHRS and YFSETQ. The CDR3 DNA follows: TGCGCCAGCAGCTTGGCAACATCGCGGGAGACCCAGTACTTC. This sequence encodes CASSLATSRETQYF.

The V and J genes are TRBV27 and TRBJ2-7; D remains unclear. The germline V gene has CDR1 MNHEY and CDR2 SMNVEV (reference sequence). The V end was cut by 4 bases, the J end by 2 bases, with 18 bases between. The CDR3 sequence is 16 residues long. CDR3 sequence: CASSSLVGTGAYEQYF. The DNA of the CDR3 is TGTGCCAGCAGTTCCCTTGTCGGTACGGGTGCCTACGAGCAGTACTTC.

The chain uses TRBV29-1 and TRBJ2-1; no firm D call. Trimming pared 3 bases from V and 7 bases from J, leaving 4 bases between. In germline, CDR1 is SQVTM, CDR2 ANQGSEA. This CDR3 is 10 amino acids long. The CDR3 nucleotides are TGCAGCGTTGACCGGAATGAGCAGTTCTTC. Translation: CSVDRNEQFF.

V usage is TRBV6-1 and J usage is TRBJ1-5, with 7 bases that match TRBD1. The CDR3 consists of 16 residues. V dropped 1 base and J dropped 6; count of bases not matched to a gene: 9. Germline V gene sequence: CDR1 MNHNS, CDR2 SASEGT. CDR3 nucleotide sequence: TGTGCCAGCAGTGAAGGGCCTGACAGGGTGTCTCAGCCCCAGCATTTT. Amino acids: CASSEGPDRVSQPQHF.

The rearrangement uses TRBV6-6 and TRBJ2-5; TRBD1 agrees at 7 bases. Per germline, CDR1 MNHNY and CDR2 SVGAGI (reference sequence). This CDR3 contains 19 residues. V trimming: 6 bases; J trimming: 4 bases; junction bases outside the gene matches: 23. The CDR3 DNA follows: TGTGCCAGCAGCTACACCCCCTCCTCCTTAGACAGGGCCTTAGAGACCCAGTACTTC. As protein: CASSYTPSSLDRALETQYF.